Below are 5 T cell receptor beta chains sequenced from a single sample in a study of post-analysis software for immune sequencing data. These receptors have no known antigen. Incorporated into the TCR beta cDNA libraries were unique molecular identifiers, which served to reduce PCR and sequencing biases. MiXCR was run by TCRdb on the PCR reads, yielding one entry per CDR3 protein. The sample lists hundreds of thousands of distinct CDR3 sequences; roughly 45% were seen once. Study findings and constraints: Patients carried roughly five TRBV segments more frequently than controls did, and TRBV5-6, TRBV5-1 and TRBV20-1 were among them.

The sample comprised blood. The source is a girl aged 5 to 17 with multiple sclerosis.

A note on this clonotype: Just one base apart from a much larger clone, this may be a read error. The chain employs TRBV28 and TRBJ2-7; the D is unclear. Germline assignment: CDR1 MDHEN and CDR2 SYDVKM. V was clipped by 6 bases and J by 5 bases, with 14 bases between them. There are 13 residues in the CDR3. The CDR3 DNA sequence: TGTGCCAGCAGCCCGATTAGTAACCACGAGCAGTACTTC. Its translation is CASSPISNHEQYF.

The chain joins TRBV20-1 to TRBJ2-1; D might be TRBD1 or TRBD2, each matching 5 bases. This CDR3 has 14 residues. The V end was cut by 3 bases, the J end by 4 bases, with 13 bases between. CDR1 DFQATT and CDR2 SNEGSKA come from the germline V gene (reference sequence). CDR3 bases: TGCAGTGCTAGTCCAGCGGCAGGGTACAATGAGCAGTTCTTC. Its protein is CSASPAAGYNEQFF.

This clonotype has ten or more counts. The V and J genes are TRBV12-3 or TRBV12-4 and TRBJ2-5; D is undetermined. CDR3 length: 14 residues. The V and J ends lost 6 bases and 1 base respectively, with 12 bases between them. The CDR3 bases are TGTGCCAGCAGCCCCCGGTGGACCCAAGAGACCCAGTACTTC. This sequence encodes CASSPRWTQETQYF.

This chain joins TRBV4-3 and TRBJ2-1, with unresolved D. Trimming shortened V by 0 bases and J by 2 bases, and 5 bases separated the two germline ends. This CDR3 is 14 amino acids long. Germline CDR1 and CDR2: LGHNA and YSLEER. This CDR3 reads CASSQDSPYNEQFF. CDR3 DNA sequence: TGCGCCAGCAGCCAAGATTCTCCCTACAATGAGCAGTTCTTC.

The chain recombines TRBV7-8 with TRBJ1-2; 11 bases are shared with TRBD1. CDR1 and CDR2 from the germline V gene are SGHVS and FQNEAQ. V shed 5 bases, J shed 7 bases, and the junction held 12 bases outside the gene matches. The CDR3 contains 16 residues. The CDR3, as DNA: TGTGCCAGCAGCCCTCGGACAGGGGGCGCGTTGGTTGGCTACACCTTC. Protein product: CASSPRTGGALVGYTF.